This T cell receptor (beta chain) was observed in a study of graft-versus-host responses after intestinal transplantation. With respect to this clone: Its specificity is unknown.

Method: immunoSEQ multiplex PCR; TCRdb's copy keeps in-frame clones and lacks some. Among tens of thousands of clones listed, around 90% were seen once. The trim removed 8 bases at V and 5 bases at J, leaving 9 bases unmatched. Germline values: CDR1 WSHSY, CDR2 SAAADI. The CDR3 spans 14 residues. Sequenced here: unstimulated CD8+ T cells sorted from spleen or lymph node cells, sampled before intestinal transplant. V and J are TRBV10-2 and TRBJ1-2, with 9 positions matching TRBD1. The receptor comes from a human donor who received an intestinal transplant. The CDR3 region is CASLSGQGYYGYTF. CDR3 nucleotide sequence: TGCGCCAGCTTGTCGGGACAGGGTTATTATGGCTACACCTTC.